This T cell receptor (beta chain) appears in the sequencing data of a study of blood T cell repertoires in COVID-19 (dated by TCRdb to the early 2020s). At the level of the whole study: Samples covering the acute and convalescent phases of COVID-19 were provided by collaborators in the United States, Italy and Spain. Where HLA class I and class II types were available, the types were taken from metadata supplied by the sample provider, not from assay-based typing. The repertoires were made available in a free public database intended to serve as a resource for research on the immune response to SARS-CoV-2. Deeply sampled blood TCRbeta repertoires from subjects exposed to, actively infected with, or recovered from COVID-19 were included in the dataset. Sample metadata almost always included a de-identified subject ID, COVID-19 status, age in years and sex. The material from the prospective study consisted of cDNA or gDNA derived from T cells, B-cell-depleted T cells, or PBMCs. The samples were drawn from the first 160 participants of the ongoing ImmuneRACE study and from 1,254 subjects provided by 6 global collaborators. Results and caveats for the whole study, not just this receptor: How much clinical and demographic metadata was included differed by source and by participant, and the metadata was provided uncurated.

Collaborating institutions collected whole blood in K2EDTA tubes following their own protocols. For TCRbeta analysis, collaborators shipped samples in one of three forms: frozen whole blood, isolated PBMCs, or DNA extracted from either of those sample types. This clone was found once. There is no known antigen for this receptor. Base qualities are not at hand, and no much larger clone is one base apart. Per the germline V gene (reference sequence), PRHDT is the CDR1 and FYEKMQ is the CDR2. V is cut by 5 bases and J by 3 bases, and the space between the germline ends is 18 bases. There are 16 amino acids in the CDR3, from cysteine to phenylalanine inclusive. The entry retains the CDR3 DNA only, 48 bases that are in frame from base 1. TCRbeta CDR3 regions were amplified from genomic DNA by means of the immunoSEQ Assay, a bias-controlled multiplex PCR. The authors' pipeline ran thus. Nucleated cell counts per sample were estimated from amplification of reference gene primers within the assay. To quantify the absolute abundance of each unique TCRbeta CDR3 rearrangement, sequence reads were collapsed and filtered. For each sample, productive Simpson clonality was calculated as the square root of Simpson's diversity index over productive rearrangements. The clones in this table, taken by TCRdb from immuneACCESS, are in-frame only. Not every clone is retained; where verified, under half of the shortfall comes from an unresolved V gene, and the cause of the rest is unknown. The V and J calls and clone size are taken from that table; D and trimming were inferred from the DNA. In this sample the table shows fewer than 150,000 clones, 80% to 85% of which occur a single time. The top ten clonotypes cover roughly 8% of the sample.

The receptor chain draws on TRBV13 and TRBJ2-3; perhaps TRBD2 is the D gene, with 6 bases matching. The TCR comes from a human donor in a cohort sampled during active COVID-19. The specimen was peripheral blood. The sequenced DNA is TGTGCCAGCAGCACAGGATTAGCGGCCCAAACAGATACGCAGTATTTT. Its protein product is CASSTGLAAQTDTQYF.